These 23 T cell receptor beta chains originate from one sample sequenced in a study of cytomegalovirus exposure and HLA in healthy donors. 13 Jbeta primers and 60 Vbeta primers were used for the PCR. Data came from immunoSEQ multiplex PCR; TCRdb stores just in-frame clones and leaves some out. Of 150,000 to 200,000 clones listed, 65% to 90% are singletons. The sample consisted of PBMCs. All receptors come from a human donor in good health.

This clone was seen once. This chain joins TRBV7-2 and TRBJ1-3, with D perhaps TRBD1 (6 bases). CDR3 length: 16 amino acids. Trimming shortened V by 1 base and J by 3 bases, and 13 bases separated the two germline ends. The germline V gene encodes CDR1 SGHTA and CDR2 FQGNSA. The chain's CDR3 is CASSLGLSGDGNTIYF. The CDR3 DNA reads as TGTGCCAGCAGCTTAGGTCTGTCAGGGGATGGAAACACCATATATTTT.

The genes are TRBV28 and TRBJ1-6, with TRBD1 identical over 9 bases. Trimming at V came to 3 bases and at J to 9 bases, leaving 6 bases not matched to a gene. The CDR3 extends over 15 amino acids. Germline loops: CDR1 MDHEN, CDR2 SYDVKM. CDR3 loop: CASSFPGTGSSPLHF. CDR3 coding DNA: TGTGCCAGCAGTTTTCCCGGGACAGGGAGTTCACCCCTCCACTTT.

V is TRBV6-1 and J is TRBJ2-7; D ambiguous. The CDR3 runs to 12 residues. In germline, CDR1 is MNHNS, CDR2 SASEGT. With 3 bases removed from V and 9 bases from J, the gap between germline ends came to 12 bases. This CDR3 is CASSDPSRWQYF. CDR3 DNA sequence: TGTGCCAGCAGTGATCCCTCCCGTTGGCAGTACTTC.

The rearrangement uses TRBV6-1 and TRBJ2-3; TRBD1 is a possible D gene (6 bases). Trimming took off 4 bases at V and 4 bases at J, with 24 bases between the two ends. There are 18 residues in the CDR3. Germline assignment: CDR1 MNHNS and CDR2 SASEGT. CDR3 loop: CASSGFGGRDTFPDTQYF. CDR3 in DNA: TGTGCCAGCAGTGGATTTGGGGGCCGGGACACCTTCCCAGATACGCAGTATTTT.

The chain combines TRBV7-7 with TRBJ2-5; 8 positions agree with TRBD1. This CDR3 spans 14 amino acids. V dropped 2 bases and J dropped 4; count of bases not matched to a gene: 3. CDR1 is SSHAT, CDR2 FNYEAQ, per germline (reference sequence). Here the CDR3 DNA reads TGTGCCAGCAGCTTAACCCAGGGGGCAGAGACCCAGTACTTC. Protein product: CASSLTQGAETQYF.

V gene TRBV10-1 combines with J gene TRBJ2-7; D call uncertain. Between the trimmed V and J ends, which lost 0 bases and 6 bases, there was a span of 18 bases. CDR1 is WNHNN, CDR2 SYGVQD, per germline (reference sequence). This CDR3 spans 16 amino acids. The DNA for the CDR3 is TGCGCCAGCAGTGAGTCGAGGAAAAGGTATCCCTCCGAGCAGTACTTC. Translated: CASSESRKRYPSEQYF.

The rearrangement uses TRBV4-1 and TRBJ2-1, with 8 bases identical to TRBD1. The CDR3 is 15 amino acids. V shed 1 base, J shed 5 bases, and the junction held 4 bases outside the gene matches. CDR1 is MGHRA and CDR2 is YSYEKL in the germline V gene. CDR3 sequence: CASSQGRTGNNEQFF. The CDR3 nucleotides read TGCGCCAGCAGCCAAGGCCGGACAGGGAACAATGAGCAGTTCTTC.

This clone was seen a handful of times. CDR3 bases: TGTGCCAGCAGCGTAGGCGGCGGGGGATCCCTCTCCTACGAGCAGTACTTC. Translation: CASSVGGGGSLSYEQYF. The genes are TRBV9 and TRBJ2-7; 7 nucleotides match TRBD2. Per the germline V gene, CDR1 is SGDLS and CDR2 is YYNGEE. Trimming removed 0 bases from V and 0 bases from J; junction bases left unmatched: 9. The CDR3 extends over 17 amino acids.

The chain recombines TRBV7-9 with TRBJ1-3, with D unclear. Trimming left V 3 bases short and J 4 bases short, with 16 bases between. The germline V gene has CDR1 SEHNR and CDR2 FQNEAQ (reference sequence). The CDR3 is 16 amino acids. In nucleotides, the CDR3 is TGTGCCAGCAGCTTTATACAGAGCTCCTTCGGAAACACCATATATTTT. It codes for CASSFIQSSFGNTIYF.

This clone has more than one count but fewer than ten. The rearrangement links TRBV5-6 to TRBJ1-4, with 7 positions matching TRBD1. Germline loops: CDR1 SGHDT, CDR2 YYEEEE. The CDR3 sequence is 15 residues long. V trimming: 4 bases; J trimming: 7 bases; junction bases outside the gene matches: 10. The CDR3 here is CASSLLDRDREKLFF. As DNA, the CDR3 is TGTGCCAGCAGCCTACTCGACAGGGACCGTGAAAAACTGTTTTTT.

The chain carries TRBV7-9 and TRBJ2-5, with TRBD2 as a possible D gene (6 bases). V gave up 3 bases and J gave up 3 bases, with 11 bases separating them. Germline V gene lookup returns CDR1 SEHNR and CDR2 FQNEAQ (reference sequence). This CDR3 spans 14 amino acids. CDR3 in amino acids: CASSFPGDKETQYF. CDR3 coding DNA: TGTGCCAGCAGCTTTCCGGGGGATAAAGAGACCCAGTACTTC. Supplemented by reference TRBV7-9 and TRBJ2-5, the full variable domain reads DTGVSQNPRHKITKRGQNVTFRCDPISEHNRLYWYRQTLGQGPEFLTYFQNEAQLEKSRLLSDRFSAERPKGSFSTLEIQRTEQGDSAMYLCASSFPGDKETQYFGPGTRLLVL.

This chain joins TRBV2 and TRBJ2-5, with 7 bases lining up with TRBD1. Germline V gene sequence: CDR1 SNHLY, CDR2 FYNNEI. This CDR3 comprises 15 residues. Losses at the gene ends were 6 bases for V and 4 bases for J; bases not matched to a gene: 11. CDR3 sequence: CASSELTGYPETQYF. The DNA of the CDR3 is TGTGCCAGCAGCGAACTGACAGGGTACCCAGAGACCCAGTACTTC.

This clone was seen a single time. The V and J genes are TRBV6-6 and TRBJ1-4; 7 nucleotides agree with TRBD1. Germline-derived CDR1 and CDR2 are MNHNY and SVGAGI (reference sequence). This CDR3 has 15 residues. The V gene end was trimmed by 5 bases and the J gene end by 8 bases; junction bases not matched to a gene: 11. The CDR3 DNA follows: TGTGCCAGCAGTAGGAGAGGGGGCCGGGCGGAAAAACTGTTTTTT. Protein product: CASSRRGGRAEKLFF.

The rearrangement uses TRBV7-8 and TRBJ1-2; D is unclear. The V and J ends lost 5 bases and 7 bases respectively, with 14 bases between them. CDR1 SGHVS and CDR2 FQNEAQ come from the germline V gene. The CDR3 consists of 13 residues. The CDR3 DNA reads TGTGCCAGCAGCACGGCGGGCACGGTTGGCTACACCTTC. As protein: CASSTAGTVGYTF.

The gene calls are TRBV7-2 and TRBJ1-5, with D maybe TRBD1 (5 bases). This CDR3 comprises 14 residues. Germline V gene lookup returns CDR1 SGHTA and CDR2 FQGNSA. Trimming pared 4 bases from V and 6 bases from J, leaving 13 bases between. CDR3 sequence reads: CASSSGGLGQPQHF. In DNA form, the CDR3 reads TGTGCCAGCAGCTCGGGGGGTCTGGGTCAGCCCCAGCATTTT.

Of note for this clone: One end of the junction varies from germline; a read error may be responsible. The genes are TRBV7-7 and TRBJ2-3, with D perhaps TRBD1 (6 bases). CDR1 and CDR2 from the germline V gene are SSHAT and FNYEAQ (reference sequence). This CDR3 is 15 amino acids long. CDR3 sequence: CASSSTGLSTDTQYF. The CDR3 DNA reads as TGTGCTAGCAGCTCTACAGGGCTAAGCACAGATACGCAGTATTTT.

The CDR3 here is CASSEIRAGDHNEQFF. The CDR3 coding sequence is TGTGCCAGCAGTGAAATAAGAGCGGGGGACCACAATGAGCAGTTCTTC. This rearrangement joins TRBV6-1 to TRBJ2-1, with 8 bases matching TRBD2. The CDR3 totals 16 residues. Per germline, CDR1 MNHNS and CDR2 SASEGT. J lost 5 bases, V lost 2 bases, and 8 bases had no gene match.

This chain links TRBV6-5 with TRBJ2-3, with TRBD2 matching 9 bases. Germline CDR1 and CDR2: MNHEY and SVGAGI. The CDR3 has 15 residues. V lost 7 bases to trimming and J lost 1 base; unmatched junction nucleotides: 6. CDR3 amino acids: CASTLLAGGTDTQYF. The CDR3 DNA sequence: TGTGCCAGCACCCTACTAGCGGGTGGCACAGATACGCAGTATTTT.

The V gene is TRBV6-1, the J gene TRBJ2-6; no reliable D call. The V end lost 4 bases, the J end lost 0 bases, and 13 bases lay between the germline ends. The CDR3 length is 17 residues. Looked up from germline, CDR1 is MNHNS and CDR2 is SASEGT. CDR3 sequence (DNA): TGTGCCAGCAGTGGAGTGAGTTTGAACTCTGGGGCCAACGTCCTGACTTTC. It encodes CASSGVSLNSGANVLTF.

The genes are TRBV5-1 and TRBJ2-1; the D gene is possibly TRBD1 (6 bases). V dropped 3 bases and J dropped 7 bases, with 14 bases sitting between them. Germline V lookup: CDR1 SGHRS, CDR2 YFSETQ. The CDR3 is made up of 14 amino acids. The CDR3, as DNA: TGCGCCAGCAGCTCCTCACAGGGTGTGAATGAGCAGTTCTTC. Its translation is CASSSSQGVNEQFF.

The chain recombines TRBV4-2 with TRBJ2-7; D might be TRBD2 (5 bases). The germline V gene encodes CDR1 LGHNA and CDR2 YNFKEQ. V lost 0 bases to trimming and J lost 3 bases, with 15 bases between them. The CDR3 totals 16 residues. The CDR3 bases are TGTGCCAGCAGCCAAGAAGACGGAGGAGTAAACTACGAGCAGTACTTC. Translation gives CASSQEDGGVNYEQYF.

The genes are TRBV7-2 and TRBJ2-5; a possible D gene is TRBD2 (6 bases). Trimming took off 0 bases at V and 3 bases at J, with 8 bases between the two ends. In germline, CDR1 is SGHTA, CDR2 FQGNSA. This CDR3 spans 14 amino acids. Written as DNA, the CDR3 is TGTGCCAGCAGCTTAGCTAGCGGCGAAGAGACCCAGTACTTC. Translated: CASSLASGEETQYF.

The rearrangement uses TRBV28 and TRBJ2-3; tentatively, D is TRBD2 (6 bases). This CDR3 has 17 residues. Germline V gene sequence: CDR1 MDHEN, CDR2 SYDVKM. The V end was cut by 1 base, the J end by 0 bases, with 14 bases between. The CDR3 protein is CASSLSGLVSSTDTQYF. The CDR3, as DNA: TGTGCCAGCAGTTTATCGGGACTGGTGTCTAGCACAGATACGCAGTATTTT.